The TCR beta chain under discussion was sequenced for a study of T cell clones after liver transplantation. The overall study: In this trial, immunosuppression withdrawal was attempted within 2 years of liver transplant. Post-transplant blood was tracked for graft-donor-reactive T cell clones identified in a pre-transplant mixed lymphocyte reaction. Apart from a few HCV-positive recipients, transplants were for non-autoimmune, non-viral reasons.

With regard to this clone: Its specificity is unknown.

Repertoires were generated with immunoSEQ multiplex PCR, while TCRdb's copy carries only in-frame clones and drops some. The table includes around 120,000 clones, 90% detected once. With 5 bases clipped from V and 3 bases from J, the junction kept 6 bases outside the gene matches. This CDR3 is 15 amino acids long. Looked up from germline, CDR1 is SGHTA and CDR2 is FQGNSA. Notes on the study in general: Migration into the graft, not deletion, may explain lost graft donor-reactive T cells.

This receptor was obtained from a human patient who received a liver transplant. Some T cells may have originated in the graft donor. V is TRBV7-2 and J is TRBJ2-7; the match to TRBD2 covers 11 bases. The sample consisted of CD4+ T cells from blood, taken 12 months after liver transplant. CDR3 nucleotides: TGTGCCAGCAGCCTGTCCGGGACTAGCGGCTACGAGCAGTACTTC. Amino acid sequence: CASSLSGTSGYEQYF.